A selection of T cell receptor beta chains follows, all from one sample in a study of cytomegalovirus exposure and HLA in healthy donors. Generated by immunoSEQ multiplex PCR, the TCRdb table keeps only in-frame clones and is missing some. The sample includes approximately 130,000 clones, 70% to 85% seen only once; the top ten take about 1.7%. Sequencing was performed on PBMCs. The source of these receptors is a young man in good health and CMV-seronegative. CDR3s include the opening cysteine and the closing phenylalanine or tryptophan. A D gene is named only where the DNA matches it firmly. Clone size is shown for a subset of rows, as once, few, many or a class of expanded clone.

TRBJ1-1 TRBV6-6 TRBD1 NA CASSYRTGQGNTEAFF TGTGCCAGCAGTTACCGAACAGGACAGGGAAACACTGAAGCTTTCTTT
TRBJ1-4 TRBV9 NA NA CASSGDTGLATNEKLFF TGTGCCAGCAGCGGTGATACGGGGTTGGCAACTAATGAAAAACTGTTTTTT
TRBJ2-1 TRBV18 TRBD2 NA CASSPRPATGLAGGGSSGEQFF TGTGCCAGCTCACCACGTCCAGCAACGGGACTAGCGGGGGGGGGTTCAAGTGGTGAGCAGTTCTTC
TRBJ2-7 TRBV11-2 TRBD1 NA CASSLGGTGGIPYEQYF TGTGCCAGCAGCTTAGGGGGGACAGGGGGTATTCCCTACGAGCAGTACTTC
TRBJ1-2 TRBV14 NA NA CASSQDRGNYGYTF TGTGCCAGCAGCCAAGATCGGGGTAACTATGGCTACACCTTC
TRBJ1-4 TRBV7-8 TRBD1 NA CASRLGTGDEKLFF TGTGCCAGCAGACTCGGGACAGGGGATGAAAAACTGTTTTTT
TRBJ2-3 TRBV19 NA NA CASSVGGWDTQYF TGTGCCAGTAGTGTCGGCGGATGGGATACGCAGTATTTT
TRBJ2-2 TRBV7-9 NA NA CASSFSITGITGELFF TGTGCCAGCAGCTTTTCTATAACCGGGATCACCGGGGAGCTGTTTTTT
TRBJ1-2 TRBV5-1 NA NA CASSLGGEDGYTF TGCGCCAGCAGCTTGGGGGGGGAGGATGGCTACACCTTC
TRBJ1-1 TRBV5-4 NA NA CASSLTGTEAFF TGTGCCAGCAGCTTAACCGGGACAGAAGCTTTCTTT
TRBJ1-5 TRBV7-2 TRBD1 NA CASSATGTGNQPQHF TGTGCCAGCAGCGCAACCGGGACAGGCAATCAGCCCCAGCATTTT
TRBJ1-1 TRBV7-9 TRBD1 once CASRKDRINTEAFF TGTGCCAGCAGGAAGGACAGGATTAACACTGAAGCTTTCTTT
TRBJ1-2 TRBV21-1 NA NA CASSRTDSGGGYGYTF TGTGCCAGCAGCAGGACCGACTCGGGCGGGGGCTATGGCTACACCTTC
TRBJ2-7 TRBV10-2 TRBD2 NA CASTGLAGGPYEQYF TGCGCCAGCACCGGGCTAGCGGGGGGTCCCTACGAGCAGTACTTC
TRBJ1-1 TRBV19 NA NA CASSMYEGTTEAFF TGTGCCAGTAGTATGTATGAGGGAACGACTGAAGCTTTCTTT
TRBJ2-1 TRBV2 NA once CASKAAADEQFF TGTGCCAGCAAAGCAGCGGCTGATGAGCAGTTCTTC
TRBJ1-2 TRBV9 TRBD1 NA CASSPRTGGEYIYGYTF TGTGCCAGCAGCCCGCGGACAGGGGGCGAATATATCTATGGCTACACCTTC
TRBJ1-5 TRBV7-8 NA NA CASSLAEQVNQPQHF TGTGCCAGCAGCTTAGCAGAACAGGTCAATCAGCCCCAGCATTTT
TRBJ1-2 TRBV14 TRBD1 NA CASSQKGAANYGYTF TGTGCCAGCAGCCAAAAGGGGGCGGCTAACTATGGCTACACCTTC
TRBJ1-2 TRBV28 NA NA CASRSTGYYGYTF TGTGCCAGCAGATCTACAGGATACTATGGCTACACCTTC
TRBJ2-6 TRBV9 NA NA CASSVSSGANVLTF TGTGCCAGCAGCGTATCGTCTGGGGCCAACGTCCTGACTTTC
TRBJ2-7 TRBV14 NA NA CASSQDRASYEQYF TGTGCCAGCAGCCAGGACAGAGCCTCCTACGAGCAGTACTTC
TRBJ2-1 TRBV5-1 TRBD2 NA CASSFPLAGDTYNEQFF TGCGCCAGCAGCTTCCCCCTAGCGGGGGATACCTACAATGAGCAGTTCTTC
TRBJ2-7 TRBV4-3 NA NA CASSQESQGSYEQYF TGCGCCAGCAGCCAAGAATCCCAGGGGTCCTACGAGCAGTACTTC
TRBJ2-2 TRBV6-1 NA once CASWRNTGELFF TGTGCCAGCTGGAGGAACACCGGGGAGCTGTTTTTT
TRBJ1-1 TRBV10-2 NA NA CASSDRHTTEAFF TGCGCCAGCAGTGACCGTCACACCACTGAAGCTTTCTTT
TRBJ1-1 TRBV15 NA NA CATSRRGGRTEAFF TGTGCCACCAGCAGGCGGGGGGGCAGGACTGAAGCTTTCTTT
TRBJ2-1 TRBV10-2 TRBD1 NA CASKRDSINEQFF TGCGCCAGCAAGAGGGACAGTATCAATGAGCAGTTCTTC
TRBJ2-2 TRBV5-1 NA NA CASRVQGRNTGELFF TGCGCCAGCAGGGTACAGGGACGGAACACCGGGGAGCTGTTTTTT
TRBJ2-7 TRBV5-6 NA NA CASSLVPDIEQYF TGTGCCAGCAGCTTGGTTCCGGACATCGAGCAGTACTTC
TRBJ2-7 TRBV19 TRBD2 once CASSILAGDGHEQYF TGTGCCAGTAGTATATTAGCGGGGGACGGCCACGAGCAGTACTTC
TRBJ2-2 TRBV5-4 NA few CASSLGQQPTGELFF TGTGCCAGCAGCTTGGGACAGCAGCCGACCGGGGAGCTGTTTTTT
TRBJ1-2 TRBV5-4 TRBD1 NA CASSSVLRTGASDGYTF TGTGCCAGCAGCTCGGTACTGAGGACAGGGGCTTCGGATGGCTACACCTTC
TRBJ2-3 TRBV4-1 TRBD2 NA CASSPGTSPTDTQYF TGCGCCAGCAGCCCCGGGACTAGCCCCACAGATACGCAGTATTTT
TRBJ2-2 TRBV28 NA NA CASSSLENRITGELFF TGTGCCAGCAGTTCCCTCGAGAACAGGATCACCGGGGAGCTGTTTTTT
TRBJ2-2 TRBV11-2 TRBD2 NA CASSPSGGAGELFF TGTGCCAGCAGCCCCTCGGGAGGCGCCGGGGAGCTGTTTTTT
TRBJ2-5 TRBV6-6 TRBD2 NA CASSYLGSGAETQYF TGTGCCAGCAGTTACTTGGGTAGCGGGGCAGAGACCCAGTACTTC
TRBJ1-1 TRBV6-1 TRBD1 NA CASSQGQGTEAFF TGTGCCAGCAGTCAGGGACAGGGTACTGAAGCTTTCTTT
TRBJ2-7 TRBV27 TRBD1 few CASSLAGTGNYEQYF TGTGCCAGCAGTTTGGCCGGGACAGGGAACTACGAGCAGTACTTC
TRBJ1-5 TRBV5-6 NA NA CASSPGTSNNQPQHF TGTGCCAGCAGCCCCGGGACATCGAATAATCAGCCCCAGCATTTT
TRBJ1-5 TRBV5-1 NA NA CASSLTETYRADQPQHF TGCGCCAGCAGCTTGACCGAAACCTACAGGGCTGATCAGCCCCAGCATTTT
TRBJ2-7 TRBV5-6 NA NA CASSLLPTVNYEQYF TGTGCCAGCAGCCTACTTCCTACAGTAAACTACGAGCAGTACTTC
TRBJ1-5 TRBV7-2 NA NA CASSSQSSNQPQHF TGTGCCAGCAGCTCCCAAAGCTCTAATCAGCCCCAGCATTTT
TRBJ1-5 TRBV27 NA NA CASSSGIGNQPQHF TGTGCCAGCAGTTCAGGGATCGGCAATCAGCCCCAGCATTTT
TRBJ2-2 TRBV27 TRBD1 NA CASSPRGQYEAGELFF TGTGCCAGCAGTCCCCGGGGACAGTATGAGGCCGGGGAGCTGTTTTTT
TRBJ1-5 TRBV6-1 TRBD1 few CASSETPTGGQPQHF TGTGCCAGCAGTGAAACCCCGACAGGGGGTCAGCCCCAGCATTTT
TRBJ2-3 TRBV9 TRBD2 NA CASSVGAGDRTDTQYF TGTGCCAGCAGCGTAGGGGCGGGGGATAGGACAGATACGCAGTATTTT
TRBJ2-3 TRBV5-6 NA NA CASSVRDRYTDTQYF TGTGCCAGCAGCGTCCGCGACAGGTACACAGATACGCAGTATTTT
TRBJ1-5 TRBV5-1 TRBD1 few CASSPTGGPFQPQHF TGCGCCAGCAGCCCCACAGGGGGTCCTTTTCAGCCCCAGCATTTT